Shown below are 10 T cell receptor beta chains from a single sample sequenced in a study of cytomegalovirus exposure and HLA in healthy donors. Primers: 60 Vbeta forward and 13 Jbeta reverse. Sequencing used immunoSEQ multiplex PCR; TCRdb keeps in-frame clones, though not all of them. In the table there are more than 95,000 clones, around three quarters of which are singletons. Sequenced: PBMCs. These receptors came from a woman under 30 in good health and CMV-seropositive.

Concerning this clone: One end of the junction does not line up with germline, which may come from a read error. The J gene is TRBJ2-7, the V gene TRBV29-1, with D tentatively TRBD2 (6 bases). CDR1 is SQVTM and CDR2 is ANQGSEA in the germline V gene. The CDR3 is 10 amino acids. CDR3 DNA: TGCAGCGTGGTTACTAGCTTCGTGGACTTC. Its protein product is CSVVTSFVDF.

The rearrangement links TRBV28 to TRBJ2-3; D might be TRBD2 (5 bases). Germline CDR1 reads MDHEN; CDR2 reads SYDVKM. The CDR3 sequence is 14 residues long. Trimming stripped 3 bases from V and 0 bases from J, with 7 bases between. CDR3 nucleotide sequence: TGTGCCAGCAGTTTTACGGGGAGCACAGATACGCAGTATTTT. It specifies CASSFTGSTDTQYF.

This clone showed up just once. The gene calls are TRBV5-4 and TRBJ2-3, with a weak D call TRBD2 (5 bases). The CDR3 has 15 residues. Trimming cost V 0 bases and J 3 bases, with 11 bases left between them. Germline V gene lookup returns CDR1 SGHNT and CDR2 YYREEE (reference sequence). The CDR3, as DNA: TGTGCCAGCAGCTTGGTTGGGAGTGGAACAGATACGCAGTATTTT. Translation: CASSLVGSGTDTQYF.

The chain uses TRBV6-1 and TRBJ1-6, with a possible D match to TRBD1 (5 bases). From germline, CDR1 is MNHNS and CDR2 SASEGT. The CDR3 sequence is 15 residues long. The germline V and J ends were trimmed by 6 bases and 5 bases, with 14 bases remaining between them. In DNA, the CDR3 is TGTGCCAGCAGGGCTAGACAGACCAATAATTCACCCCTCCACTTT. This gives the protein CASRARQTNNSPLHF.

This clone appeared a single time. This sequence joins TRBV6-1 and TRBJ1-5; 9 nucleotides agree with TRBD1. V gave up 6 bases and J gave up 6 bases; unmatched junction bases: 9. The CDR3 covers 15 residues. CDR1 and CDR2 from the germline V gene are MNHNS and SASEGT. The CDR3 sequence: CASSGTRQGGQPQHF. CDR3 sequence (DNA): TGTGCCAGCAGCGGAACCAGACAGGGGGGTCAGCCCCAGCATTTT.

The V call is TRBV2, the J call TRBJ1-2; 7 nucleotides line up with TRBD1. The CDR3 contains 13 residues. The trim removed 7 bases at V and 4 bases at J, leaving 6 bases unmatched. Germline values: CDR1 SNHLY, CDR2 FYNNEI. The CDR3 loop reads CASKSGGAYGYTF. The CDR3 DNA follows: TGTGCCAGCAAGTCAGGGGGTGCCTATGGCTACACCTTC.

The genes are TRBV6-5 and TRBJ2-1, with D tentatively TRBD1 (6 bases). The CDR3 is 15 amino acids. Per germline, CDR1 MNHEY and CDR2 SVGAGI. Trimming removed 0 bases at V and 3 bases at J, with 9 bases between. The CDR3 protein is CASSYSVRGYNEQFF. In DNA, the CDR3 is TGTGCCAGCAGTTACTCGGTCAGGGGCTACAATGAGCAGTTCTTC.

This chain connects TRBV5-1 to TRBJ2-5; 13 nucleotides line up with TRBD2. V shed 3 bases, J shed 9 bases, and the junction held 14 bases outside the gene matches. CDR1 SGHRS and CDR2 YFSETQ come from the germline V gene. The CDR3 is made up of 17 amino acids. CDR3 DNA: TGCGCCAGCAGCTCCGGGGGTGGACTAGCGGGGGACAGGGCCCAGTACTTC. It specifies CASSSGGGLAGDRAQYF.

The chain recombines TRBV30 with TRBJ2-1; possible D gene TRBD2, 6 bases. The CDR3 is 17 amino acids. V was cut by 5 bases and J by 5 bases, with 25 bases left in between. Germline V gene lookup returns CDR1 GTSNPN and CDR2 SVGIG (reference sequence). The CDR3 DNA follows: TGTGCCTGGGACCCCGTTTTTGTAGCGGAAAATGACAATGAGCAGTTCTTC. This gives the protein CAWDPVFVAENDNEQFF.

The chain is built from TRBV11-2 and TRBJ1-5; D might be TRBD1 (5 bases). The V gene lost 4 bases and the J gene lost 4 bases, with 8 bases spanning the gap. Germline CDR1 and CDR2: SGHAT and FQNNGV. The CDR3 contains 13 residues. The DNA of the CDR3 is TGTGCCAGCAGCTCTGACAGAAATCAGCCCCAGCATTTT. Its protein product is CASSSDRNQPQHF.